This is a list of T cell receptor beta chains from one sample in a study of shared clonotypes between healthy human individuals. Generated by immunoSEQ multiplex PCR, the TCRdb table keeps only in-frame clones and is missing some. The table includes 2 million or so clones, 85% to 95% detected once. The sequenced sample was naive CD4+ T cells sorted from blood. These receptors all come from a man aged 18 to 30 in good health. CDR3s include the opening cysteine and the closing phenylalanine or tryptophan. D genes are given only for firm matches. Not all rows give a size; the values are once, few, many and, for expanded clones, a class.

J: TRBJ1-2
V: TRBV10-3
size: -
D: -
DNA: TGTGCCATCAGTGACCCTCTAATGACAGGTACCAACTATGGCTACACCTTC
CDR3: CAISDPLMTGTNYGYTF

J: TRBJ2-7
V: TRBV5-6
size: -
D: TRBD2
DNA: TGTGCCAGCAGCTTGGAACTAGCGTATAAGCAGTACTTC
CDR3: CASSLELAYKQYF

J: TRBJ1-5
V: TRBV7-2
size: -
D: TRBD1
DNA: TGTGCCAGCAGCACCTGGACAGGGAGCAATCAGCCCCAGCATTTT
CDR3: CASSTWTGSNQPQHF

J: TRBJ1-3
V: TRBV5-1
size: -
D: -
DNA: TGCGCCAGCAGCCCGTCAGGCGTAAAGACTGGAAACACCATATATTTT
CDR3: CASSPSGVKTGNTIYF

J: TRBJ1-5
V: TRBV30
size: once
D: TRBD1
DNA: TGTGCCTGGAATCTTGGGACAGGGGGCCCGAATAGCAATCAGCCCCAGCATTTT
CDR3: CAWNLGTGGPNSNQPQHF

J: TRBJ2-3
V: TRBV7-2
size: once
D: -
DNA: TGTGCCAGCAGCTTAGTGACTTCAGATACGCAGTATTTT
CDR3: CASSLVTSDTQYF

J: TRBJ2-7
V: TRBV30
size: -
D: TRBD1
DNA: TGTGCAAAGAAGGACAGGGGGAGCTCCTACGAGCAGTACTTC
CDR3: CAKKDRGSSYEQYF

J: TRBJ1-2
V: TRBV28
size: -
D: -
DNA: TGTGCCAGCAGTTCCCAATATGGCTACACCTTC
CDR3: CASSSQYGYTF

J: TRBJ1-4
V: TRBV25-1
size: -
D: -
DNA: TGTGCCAGCAGCGAACCCGGGACCCGGGGTGAAAAACTGTTTTTT
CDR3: CASSEPGTRGEKLFF

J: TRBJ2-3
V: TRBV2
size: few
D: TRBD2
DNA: TGTGCCAGCAGCGAAGCTAGCGGGAGGACAGCAGATACGCAGTATTTT
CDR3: CASSEASGRTADTQYF

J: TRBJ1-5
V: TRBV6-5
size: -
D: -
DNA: TGTGCCAGCAGGGGGGGGATTTATAGCAATCAGCCCCAGCATTTT
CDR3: CASRGGIYSNQPQHF

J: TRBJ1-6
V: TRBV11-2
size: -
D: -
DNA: TGTGCCAGCAGCTTAATTGCGGGGCATTCACCCCTCCACTTT
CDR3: CASSLIAGHSPLHF

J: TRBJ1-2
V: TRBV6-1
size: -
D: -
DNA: TGTGCCAGCACCCCGGCGAAGTCCTATGGCTACACCTTC
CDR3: CASTPAKSYGYTF

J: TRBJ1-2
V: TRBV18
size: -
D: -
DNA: TGTGCCAGCTCACCACTCGAACAGGGCCTAACTAACTATGGCTACACCTTC
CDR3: CASSPLEQGLTNYGYTF

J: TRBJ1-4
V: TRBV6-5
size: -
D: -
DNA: TGTGCCAGCAGTACCCGGGGGAGGGCTAATGAAAAACTGTTTTTT
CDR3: CASSTRGRANEKLFF

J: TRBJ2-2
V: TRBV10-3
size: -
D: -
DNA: TGTGCCATCAGTGAAATAAGGGGTAAAGGTACCGGGGAGCTGTTTTTT
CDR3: CAISEIRGKGTGELFF

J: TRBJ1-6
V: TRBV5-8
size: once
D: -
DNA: TGTGCCAGCAGCTTGTGGGGACGGGATTCACCCCTCCACTTT
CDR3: CASSLWGRDSPLHF